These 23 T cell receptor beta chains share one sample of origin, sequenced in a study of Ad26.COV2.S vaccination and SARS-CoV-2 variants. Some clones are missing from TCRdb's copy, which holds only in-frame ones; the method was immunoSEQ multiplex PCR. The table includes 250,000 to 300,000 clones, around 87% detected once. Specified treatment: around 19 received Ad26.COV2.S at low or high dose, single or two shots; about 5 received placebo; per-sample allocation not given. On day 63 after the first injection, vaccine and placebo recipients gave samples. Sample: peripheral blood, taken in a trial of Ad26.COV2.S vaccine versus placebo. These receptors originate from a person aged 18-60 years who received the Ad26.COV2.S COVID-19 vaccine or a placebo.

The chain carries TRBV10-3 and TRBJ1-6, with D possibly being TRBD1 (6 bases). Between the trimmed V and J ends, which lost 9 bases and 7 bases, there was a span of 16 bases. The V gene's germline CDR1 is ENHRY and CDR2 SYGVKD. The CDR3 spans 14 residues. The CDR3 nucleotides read TGTGCCATATCAGGGGACGGATACAATTCACCCCTCCACTTT. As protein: CAISGDGYNSPLHF.

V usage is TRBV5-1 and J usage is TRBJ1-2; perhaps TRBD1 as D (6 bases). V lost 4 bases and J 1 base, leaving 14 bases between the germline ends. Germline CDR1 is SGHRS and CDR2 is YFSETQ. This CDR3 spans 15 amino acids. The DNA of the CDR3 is TGCGCCAGCAGCCCAGGGGACCGTTATAACTATGGCTACACCTTC. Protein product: CASSPGDRYNYGYTF. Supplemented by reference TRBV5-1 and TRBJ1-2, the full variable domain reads KAGVTQTPRYLIKTRGQQVTLSCSPISGHRSVSWYQQTPGQGLQFLFEYFSETQRNKGNFPGRFSGRQFSNSRSEMNVSTLELGDSALYLCASSPGDRYNYGYTFGSGTRLTVV.

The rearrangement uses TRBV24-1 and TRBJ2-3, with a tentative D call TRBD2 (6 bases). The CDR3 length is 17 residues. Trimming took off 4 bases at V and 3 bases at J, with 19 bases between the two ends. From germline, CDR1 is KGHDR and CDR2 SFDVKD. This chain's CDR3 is CATSEAGREGGTDTQYF. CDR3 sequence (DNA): TGTGCCACCAGTGAGGCGGGAAGAGAGGGTGGTACAGATACGCAGTATTTT.

The CDR3 nucleotides read TGTGCCAGCAGCCGACCGACAGGGGTAGTGGAGACCCAGTACTTC. Translated: CASSRPTGVVETQYF. The rearrangement joins TRBV7-6 to TRBJ2-5; 8 bases line up with TRBD1. CDR1 and CDR2 (germline): SGHVS, FNYEAQ. Trimming removed 5 bases from V and 5 bases from J; junction bases left unmatched: 10. This CDR3 contains 15 residues.

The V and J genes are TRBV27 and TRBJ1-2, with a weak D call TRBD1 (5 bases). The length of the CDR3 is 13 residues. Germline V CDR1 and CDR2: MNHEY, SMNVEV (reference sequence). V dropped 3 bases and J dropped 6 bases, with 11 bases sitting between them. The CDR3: CASSFRSRDGYTF. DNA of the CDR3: TGTGCCAGCAGTTTCAGGTCCAGGGATGGCTACACCTTC.

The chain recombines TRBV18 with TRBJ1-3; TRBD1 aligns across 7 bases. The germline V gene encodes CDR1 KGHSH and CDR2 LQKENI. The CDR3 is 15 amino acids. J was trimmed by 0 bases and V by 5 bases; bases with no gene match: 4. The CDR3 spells CASSGTAASGNTIYF. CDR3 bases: TGTGCCAGCTCAGGGACAGCCGCCTCTGGAAACACCATATATTTT.

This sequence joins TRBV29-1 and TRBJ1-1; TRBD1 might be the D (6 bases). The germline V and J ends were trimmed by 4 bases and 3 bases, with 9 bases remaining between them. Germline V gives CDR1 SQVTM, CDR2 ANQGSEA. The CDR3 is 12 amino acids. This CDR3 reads CSVGEGDTEAFF. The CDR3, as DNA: TGCAGCGTTGGGGAGGGGGACACTGAAGCTTTCTTT. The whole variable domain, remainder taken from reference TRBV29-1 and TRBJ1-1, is SAVISQKPSRDICQRGTSLTIQCQVDSQVTMMFWYRQQPGQSLTLIATANQGSEATYESGFVIDKFPISRPNLTFSTLTVSNMSPEDSSIYLCSVGEGDTEAFFGQGTRLTVV.

CDR3 sequence: CAWREKGQLKLFF. The CDR3 DNA sequence: TGTGCCTGGAGAGAAAAGGGACAATTGAAACTGTTTTTT. The chain links TRBV30 to TRBJ1-4; D perhaps matches TRBD1 (6 bases). This CDR3 has 13 amino acids. CDR1 is GTSNPN, CDR2 SVGIG, per germline (reference sequence). Trimming took 3 bases from V and 11 from J, leaving 16 bases between them. Full variable domain (missing parts from reference TRBV30 and TRBJ1-4): SQTIHQWPATLVQPVGSPLSLECTVEGTSNPNLYWYRQAAGRGLQLLFYSVGIGQISSEVPQNLSASRPQDRQFILSSKKLLLSDSGFYLCAWREKGQLKLFFGSGTQLSVL.

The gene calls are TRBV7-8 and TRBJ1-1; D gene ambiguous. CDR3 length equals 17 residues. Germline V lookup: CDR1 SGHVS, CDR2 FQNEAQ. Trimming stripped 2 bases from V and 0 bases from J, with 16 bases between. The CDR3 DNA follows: TGTGCCAGCAGCTTACCCCTCCTAGCCAATATGAACACTGAAGCTTTCTTT. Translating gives CASSLPLLANMNTEAFF.

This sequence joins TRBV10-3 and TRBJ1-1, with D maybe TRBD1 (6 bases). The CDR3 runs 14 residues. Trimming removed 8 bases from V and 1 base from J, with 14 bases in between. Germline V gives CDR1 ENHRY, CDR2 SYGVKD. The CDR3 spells CAIHPATGNTEAFF. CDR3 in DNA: TGTGCCATCCATCCGGCGACAGGGAACACTGAAGCTTTCTTT.

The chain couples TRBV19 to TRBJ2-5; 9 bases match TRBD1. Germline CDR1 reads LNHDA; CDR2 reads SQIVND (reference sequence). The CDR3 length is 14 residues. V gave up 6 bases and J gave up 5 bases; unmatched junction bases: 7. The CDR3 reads CASSSQGARETQYF. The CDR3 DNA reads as TGTGCCAGTAGCTCACAGGGGGCAAGGGAGACCCAGTACTTC.

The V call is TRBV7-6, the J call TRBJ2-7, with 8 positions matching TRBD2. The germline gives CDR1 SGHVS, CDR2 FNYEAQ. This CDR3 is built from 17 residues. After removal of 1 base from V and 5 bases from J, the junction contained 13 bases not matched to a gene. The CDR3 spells CASSLEAWREVGNEQYF. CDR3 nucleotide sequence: TGTGCCAGCAGCTTAGAAGCTTGGCGGGAGGTGGGAAACGAGCAGTACTTC.

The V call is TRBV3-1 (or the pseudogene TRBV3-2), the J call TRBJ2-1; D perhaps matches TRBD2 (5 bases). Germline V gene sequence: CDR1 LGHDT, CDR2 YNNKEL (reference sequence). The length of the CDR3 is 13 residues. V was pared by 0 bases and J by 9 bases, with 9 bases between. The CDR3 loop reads CASSQEGSGEQFF. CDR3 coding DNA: TGTGCCAGCAGCCAAGAGGGCAGCGGTGAGCAGTTCTTC.

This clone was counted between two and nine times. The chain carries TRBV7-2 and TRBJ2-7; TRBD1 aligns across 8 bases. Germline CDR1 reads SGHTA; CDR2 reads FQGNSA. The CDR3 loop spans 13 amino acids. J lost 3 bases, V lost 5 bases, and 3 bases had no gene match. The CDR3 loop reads CASSEDRDYEQYF. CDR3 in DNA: TGTGCCAGCAGCGAGGACAGGGACTACGAGCAGTACTTC. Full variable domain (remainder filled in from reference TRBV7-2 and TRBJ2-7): GAGVSQSPSNKVTEKGKDVELRCDPISGHTALYWYRQSLGQGLEFLIYFQGNSAPDKSGLPSDRFSAERTGGSVSTLTIQRTQQEDSAVYLCASSEDRDYEQYFGPGTRLTVT.

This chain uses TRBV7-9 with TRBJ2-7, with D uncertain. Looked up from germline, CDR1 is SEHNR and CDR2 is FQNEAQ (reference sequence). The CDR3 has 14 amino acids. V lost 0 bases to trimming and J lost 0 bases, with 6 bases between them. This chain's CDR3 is CASSLAPSSYEQYF. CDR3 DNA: TGTGCCAGCAGCTTAGCCCCCAGCTCCTACGAGCAGTACTTC.

The CDR3 sequence: CASRWTGSNQPQHF. CDR3 bases: TGTGCCAGCAGGTGGACAGGGAGCAATCAGCCCCAGCATTTT. The chain employs TRBV2 and TRBJ1-5, with 8 positions matching TRBD1. Per the germline V gene, CDR1 is SNHLY and CDR2 is FYNNEI. The CDR3 has 14 amino acids. The trim removed 6 bases at V and 1 base at J, leaving 2 bases unmatched.

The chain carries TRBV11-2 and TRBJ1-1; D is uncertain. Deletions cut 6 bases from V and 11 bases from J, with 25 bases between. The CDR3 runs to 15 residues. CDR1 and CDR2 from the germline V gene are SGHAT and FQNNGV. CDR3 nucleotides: TGTGCCAGCAGTCCGGCATCTCGGGGAAGGGCTTTGGCTTTCTTT. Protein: CASSPASRGRALAFF.

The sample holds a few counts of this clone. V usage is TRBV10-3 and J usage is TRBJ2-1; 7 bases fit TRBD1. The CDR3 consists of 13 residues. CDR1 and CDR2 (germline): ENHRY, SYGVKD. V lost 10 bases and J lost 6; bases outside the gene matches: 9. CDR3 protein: CATKRDRVNEQFF. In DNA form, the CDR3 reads TGTGCCACTAAGCGCGACAGGGTCAATGAGCAGTTCTTC.

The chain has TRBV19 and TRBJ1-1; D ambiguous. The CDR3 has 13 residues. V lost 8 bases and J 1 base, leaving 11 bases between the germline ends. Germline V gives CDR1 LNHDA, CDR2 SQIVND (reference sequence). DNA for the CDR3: TGTGCCAGTCGGACCCAGACGAACACTGAAGCTTTCTTT. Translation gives CASRTQTNTEAFF.

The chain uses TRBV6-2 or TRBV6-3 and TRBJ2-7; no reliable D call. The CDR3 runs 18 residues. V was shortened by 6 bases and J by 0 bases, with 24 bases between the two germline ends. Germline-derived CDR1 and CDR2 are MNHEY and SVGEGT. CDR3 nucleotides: TGTGCCAGCAGCCACGGGCCTACTTCTCTACCGTTCTCCTACGAGCAGTACTTC. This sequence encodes CASSHGPTSLPFSYEQYF.

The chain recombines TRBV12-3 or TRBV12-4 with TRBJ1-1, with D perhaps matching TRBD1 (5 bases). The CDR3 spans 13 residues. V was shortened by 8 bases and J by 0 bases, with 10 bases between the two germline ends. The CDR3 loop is CASVRQMNTEAFF. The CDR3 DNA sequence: TGTGCCAGCGTCAGACAGATGAACACTGAAGCTTTCTTT.

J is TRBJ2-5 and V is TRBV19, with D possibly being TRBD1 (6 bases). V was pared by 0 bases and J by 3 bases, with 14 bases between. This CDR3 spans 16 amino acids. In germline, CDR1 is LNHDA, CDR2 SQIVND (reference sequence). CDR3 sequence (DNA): TGTGCCAGTAGTATAGATCGCAGGACAGATAAAGAGACCCAGTACTTC. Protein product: CASSIDRRTDKETQYF.

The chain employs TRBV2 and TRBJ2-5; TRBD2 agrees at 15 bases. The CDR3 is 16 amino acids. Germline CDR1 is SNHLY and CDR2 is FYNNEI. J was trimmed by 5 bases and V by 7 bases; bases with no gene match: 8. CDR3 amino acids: CASIRTSGGAGETQYF. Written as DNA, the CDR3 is TGTGCCAGCATACGGACTAGCGGGGGGGCAGGGGAGACCCAGTACTTC.